Listed below are T cell receptor beta chains from one sample, sequenced in a study of human T cells and chemical hapten exposure. TCRdb reprocessed the RACE reads with MiXCR, giving one entry per CDR3 protein. This table holds 200,000 to 300,000 distinct CDR3 sequences, around 9.3% found once. The material was whole blood, obtained in connection with sensitization to the hapten diphenylcyclopropenone (DPC). The receptors stem from a woman aged 40 to 50 with alopecia areata. Some clones in this sample may be carry-over from other donors' samples. CDR3s include the opening cysteine and the closing phenylalanine or tryptophan. The order of the fields is clone size, D gene, J gene, V gene, CDR3 protein, CDR3 DNA. A D gene is named only where the DNA matches it firmly. Rows give clone size only sometimes, using once, few, many, or a class for an expanded clone.

.	TRBD2	TRBJ2-1	TRBV4-1	CASSQAASGGYNEQFF	TGCGCCAGCAGCCAAGCCGCTAGCGGGGGTTACAATGAGCAGTTCTTC
many	.	TRBJ2-7	TRBV25-1	CASSVEVGTYEQYF	TGTGCCAGCAGTGTCGAAGTAGGAACCTACGAGCAGTACTTC
.	.	TRBJ2-3	TRBV4-3	CASSQDVRTDTQYF	TGCGCCAGCAGCCAAGACGTTCGCACAGATACGCAGTATTTT
many	TRBD1	TRBJ1-6	TRBV7-2	CASSSGQVSTLHF	TGTGCCAGCAGCTCGGGACAGGTGTCAACCCTCCACTTT
.	.	TRBJ2-2	TRBV20-1	CSGGQSNTGELFF	TGCAGTGGCGGACAGTCGAACACCGGGGAGCTGTTTTTT
.	.	TRBJ2-4	TRBV24-1	CATSDSGQLGNIQYF	TGTGCCACCAGTGATTCAGGACAGCTAGGAAACATTCAGTACTTC
.	.	TRBJ1-2	TRBV6-5	CASSYSPGGFRGYTF	TGTGCCAGCAGTTACTCGCCCGGGGGATTCCGGGGCTACACCTTC
few	TRBD1	TRBJ1-2	TRBV7-2	CASSSPDRGRHGYTF	TGTGCCAGCAGCTCCCCAGACAGGGGGCGACATGGCTACACCTTC
.	.	TRBJ1-5	TRBV15	CATSRDPSNQPQHF	TGTGCCACCAGCAGAGATCCAAGCAATCAGCCCCAGCATTTT
.	.	TRBJ2-3	TRBV12-3/TRBV12-4	CASSSQGAVDTDTQYF	TGTGCCAGCAGCTCACAAGGGGCTGTCGACACAGATACGCAGTATTTT
few	.	TRBJ2-3	TRBV7-2	CASSLHRVVDTQYF	TGTGCCAGCAGCTTACACAGGGTTGTAGATACGCAGTATTTT
once	.	TRBJ2-4	TRBV3-1	CASSRGLLAKNIQYF	TGTGCCAGCAGCCGGGGATTACTAGCCAAAAACATTCAGTACTTC
.	.	TRBJ2-7	TRBV6-1	CASSELQVSSEQYF	TGTGCCAGCAGTGAGCTACAGGTATCATCCGAGCAGTACTTC
.	TRBD1	TRBJ1-2	TRBV6-1	CASKTNRGTAYGYTF	TGTGCCAGCAAGACAAACAGGGGAACGGCCTATGGCTACACCTTC
many	.	TRBJ2-3	TRBV6-5	CASRTSLGLTDTQYF	TGTGCCAGCAGAACTTCGCTAGGGCTCACAGATACGCAGTATTTT
few	.	TRBJ1-1	TRBV7-3	CASSPGRGRSGAFF	TGTGCCAGCAGCCCAGGCAGGGGCCGCTCGGGAGCTTTCTTT
few	TRBD1	TRBJ1-1	TRBV6-1	CASRGTGGLNTEAFF	TGTGCCAGCAGGGGAACAGGGGGTCTGAACACTGAAGCTTTCTTT
.	.	TRBJ1-2	TRBV27	CASSPSWGAGYTF	TGTGCCAGCAGTCCTTCTTGGGGGGCTGGCTACACCTTC
.	.	TRBJ2-3	TRBV5-1	CASSLDGTRADTQYF	TGCGCCAGCAGCTTGGATGGGACAAGGGCAGATACGCAGTATTTT
few	TRBD2	TRBJ2-1	TRBV7-2	CASSPGLAEGDEQFF	TGTGCCAGCAGCCCCGGACTAGCGGAAGGGGATGAGCAGTTCTTC
.	.	TRBJ1-1	TRBV7-3	CASSLSGTAEAFF	TGTGCCAGCAGCTTAAGCGGGACCGCTGAAGCTTTCTTT
.	TRBD2	TRBJ2-1	TRBV6-2/TRBV6-3	CASGREGPTNEQFF	TGTGCCAGCGGGCGGGAGGGCCCCACCAATGAGCAGTTCTTC
.	.	TRBJ2-1	TRBV6-5	CATSLGVSSYNEQFF	TGTGCCACCTCCCTCGGGGTGAGCTCCTACAATGAGCAGTTCTTC
few	TRBD1	TRBJ1-2	TRBV7-2	CASNDYAIRTGASGYTF	TGTGCCAGCAACGACTACGCCATTAGGACAGGCGCAAGTGGCTACACCTTC
few	TRBD2	TRBJ2-7	TRBV6-2/TRBV6-3	CASSTPGLGSYEQYF	TGTGCCAGCAGTACTCCGGGACTAGGTAGTTACGAGCAGTACTTC
many	TRBD1	TRBJ2-3	TRBV20-1	CSASYRGQFTDTQYF	TGCAGTGCTAGCTACAGGGGGCAATTCACAGATACGCAGTATTTT
many	.	TRBJ1-6	TRBV4-1	CASSYAYNSPLHF	TGCGCCAGCAGCTACGCTTATAATTCACCCCTCCACTTT
.	.	TRBJ2-2	TRBV7-8	CASSTPDTPNTGELFF	TGTGCCAGCAGCACCCCGGACACCCCGAACACCGGGGAGCTGTTTTTT
.	.	TRBJ1-6	TRBV5-1	CASRPTSGANSPLHF	TGCGCCAGCAGACCAACCTCTGGGGCCAATTCACCCCTCCACTTT
many	.	TRBJ1-1	TRBV20-1	CSAKTGSPAFF	TGCAGTGCTAAAACAGGGTCGCCAGCTTTCTTT
few	.	TRBJ2-4	TRBV10-2	CASSEVGPLTTKNIQYF	TGCGCCAGCAGTGAGGTGGGCCCCTTAACAACCAAAAACATTCAGTACTTC
.	TRBD1	TRBJ1-3	TRBV29-1	CSVLRTGRSSGNTIYF	TGCAGCGTTCTAAGGACAGGGCGAAGCTCTGGAAACACCATATATTTT
few	.	TRBJ2-1	TRBV7-8	CASSPVVVYEQFF	TGTGCCAGCAGCCCCGTGGTAGTCTATGAGCAGTTCTTC
few	TRBD1	TRBJ1-1	TRBV14	CASSTRDRSEAFF	TGTGCCAGCAGCACCCGGGACAGATCAGAAGCTTTCTTT
many	.	TRBJ2-5	TRBV10-3	CAISASLRETQYF	TGTGCCATCAGTGCCTCCCTCCGGGAGACCCAGTACTTC
.	.	TRBJ1-4	TRBV28	CASSSPGRDEKLFF	TGTGCCAGCAGTTCCCCGGGACGGGATGAAAAACTGTTTTTT
.	.	TRBJ1-2	TRBV12-3/TRBV12-4	CASSLQGTVGDGYTF	TGTGCCAGCAGTCTCCAGGGTACGGTGGGTGATGGCTACACCTTC
.	.	TRBJ2-2	TRBV27	CASSPSGGGELFF	TGTGCCAGCAGCCCTTCCGGGGGCGGGGAGCTGTTTTTT
few	.	TRBJ2-1	TRBV19	CASSFRDSFYNEQFF	TGTGCCAGTAGTTTCCGGGACTCCTTCTACAATGAGCAGTTCTTC
.	TRBD2	TRBJ2-2	TRBV29-1	CSGSAGVSGELFF	TGCAGCGGTTCGGCGGGAGTATCCGGGGAGCTGTTTTTT
many	TRBD1	TRBJ1-1	TRBV28	CASIPGQGASEAFF	TGTGCCAGCATACCTGGACAGGGGGCGTCTGAAGCTTTCTTT